Listed here are 10 T cell receptor beta chains from one sample, sequenced in a study of cytomegalovirus exposure and HLA in healthy donors. The PCR ran on 60 Vbeta and 13 Jbeta primers. Produced via immunoSEQ multiplex PCR; TCRdb's table is partial and in-frame only. This table holds roughly 220,000 clones, about 75% found once. Sequenced material: PBMCs. These receptors were collected from a woman in her 30s in good health and CMV-seronegative.

The CDR3 DNA reads as TGTGCCAGCAGCCCGGGACTAGAAGGTTGGCAGCAGTACTTC. Its translation: CASSPGLEGWQQYF. The V and J genes are TRBV5-6 and TRBJ2-7, with 8 bases that match TRBD2. CDR3 size: 14 residues. The trim removed 4 bases at V and 8 bases at J, leaving 11 bases unmatched. Germline values: CDR1 SGHDT, CDR2 YYEEEE.

This sequence joins TRBV25-1 and TRBJ1-2; TRBD1 agrees at 9 bases. Per germline, CDR1 MGHDK and CDR2 SYGVNS. There are 12 residues in the CDR3. Unmatched junction bases numbered 2, after V lost 6 bases and J lost 6 bases. CDR3 sequence: CASRTGGHGYTF. The CDR3 nucleotides are TGTGCCAGCAGGACAGGGGGGCATGGCTACACCTTC.

The chain joins TRBV7-2 to TRBJ2-1; 12 bases agree with TRBD2. Germline CDR1 is SGHTA and CDR2 is FQGNSA. The CDR3 contains 16 residues. The V segment lost 5 bases and the J segment 2 bases; nucleotides outside the gene matches: 4. Written as DNA, the CDR3 is TGTGCCAGCAGCCCAGGGACTAGCGGGCCCTACAATGAGCAGTTCTTC. It encodes CASSPGTSGPYNEQFF.

This sequence joins TRBV7-9 and TRBJ2-7; 7 bases are a match to TRBD1. The CDR3 is made up of 13 amino acids. Germline CDR1 is SEHNR and CDR2 is FQNEAQ (reference sequence). V was clipped by 3 bases and J by 6 bases; unmatched bases: 5. The CDR3 sequence: CASSLPGGLEQYF. The CDR3 nucleotides read TGTGCCAGCAGCTTGCCAGGGGGTCTCGAGCAGTACTTC.

The rearrangement links TRBV20-1 to TRBJ1-1, with D tentatively TRBD1 (6 bases). This CDR3 is 11 amino acids long. CDR1 and CDR2 from the germline V gene are DFQATT and SNEGSKA (reference sequence). V dropped 5 bases and J dropped 8 bases, with 12 bases sitting between them. The CDR3 nucleotides are TGCAGTGCTCGCTTCGGGACAGAAGCTTTCTTT. It codes for CSARFGTEAFF.

This clone occurred a few times. The chain uses TRBV7-8 and TRBJ2-1; D perhaps matches TRBD2 (6 bases). V lost 1 base, J lost 5 bases, and 18 bases lay in between. CDR1 is SGHVS and CDR2 is FQNEAQ in the germline V gene. The CDR3 runs 17 residues. This chain's CDR3 is CASSLERSGGAHNEQFF. Written as DNA, the CDR3 is TGTGCCAGCAGCTTAGAACGCAGCGGAGGGGCACACAATGAGCAGTTCTTC.

This chain links TRBV7-9 with TRBJ2-1; D is ambiguous. Per the germline V gene, CDR1 is SEHNR and CDR2 is FQNEAQ (reference sequence). Trimming removed 1 base at V and 10 bases at J, with 8 bases between. The CDR3 consists of 12 residues. Here the CDR3 reads CASSLVNGEQFF. For the CDR3, the DNA is TGTGCCAGCAGCTTAGTGAATGGCGAGCAGTTCTTC.

The chain recombines TRBV5-4 with TRBJ2-5; D gene ambiguous. The CDR3 is 15 residues long. Germline V gene data show CDR1 as SGHNT and CDR2 as YYREEE (reference sequence). Trimming took off 4 bases at V and 5 bases at J, with 18 bases between the two ends. The DNA of the CDR3 is TGTGCCAGCAGCCTCCGGCCCGGGTACGGGGAGACCCAGTACTTC. Protein product: CASSLRPGYGETQYF.

The chain recombines TRBV27 with TRBJ1-1; D not resolved. The V gene lost 8 bases and the J gene lost 1 base, with 5 bases spanning the gap. CDR1 is MNHEY, CDR2 SMNVEV, per germline (reference sequence). This CDR3 contains 11 residues. This CDR3 is CASGSNTEAFF. The CDR3 DNA follows: TGTGCCAGCGGCTCGAACACTGAAGCTTTCTTT.

This clone was seen only a few times. The chain recombines TRBV15 with TRBJ2-3; no reliable D call. Germline CDR1 LNHNV, CDR2 YYDKDF (reference sequence). There are 13 residues in the CDR3. V was trimmed by 2 bases and J by 0 bases, leaving 3 bases between them. CDR3 sequence (DNA): TGTGCCACCAGCAGAACTAGCACAGATACGCAGTATTTT. Its translation: CATSRTSTDTQYF.